Sequencing of this T cell receptor beta chain was carried out in a study of cytomegalovirus exposure and HLA in healthy donors. This clone was detected only a few times. Its target is not known. At one boundary the junction diverges from the germline segment, which might be a read error. 13 Jbeta primers and 60 Vbeta primers were used for the PCR. Generated by immunoSEQ multiplex PCR, the TCRdb table keeps only in-frame clones and is missing some. The data hold about 98,000 clones, with over 60% observed a single time. Findings of the study overall: HLA alleles showed associations with approximately 15,000 TCR beta sequences in a later analysis, at a 0.05 false discovery rate. Sequencing had likely introduced a cluster of highly shared sequence variants as an artifact.

The CDR3 consists of 15 residues. Germline loops: CDR1 SGHAT, CDR2 FQNNGV. The sequence came from a male donor in good health and CMV-seropositive. The sample taken for sequencing was PBMCs. The chain couples TRBV11-2 to TRBJ2-7, with TRBD2 matching over 10 bases. CDR3 sequence reads: CASSQEPSGSYEQYF. The CDR3 nucleotides are TGCGCCAGCAGCCAAGAGCCTAGCGGGAGCTACGAGCAGTACTTC.